The clone carrying this T cell receptor (beta chain) is identified as medium-sized from frequency. What it binds is not known. The CDR3 goes on 3 residues after the read ends, and that part is filled in from the germline J gene. Clones were read by immunoSEQ multiplex PCR, and TCRdb kept only the in-frame ones, dropping some. Its clone listing holds tens of thousands of clones. These data belong to a study of Tregs in tolerant kidney transplant recipients. The study's findings and limits: Validation in larger populations is needed because few patients were studied. Tregs expanded with activated donor B cells seemed most donor-specific. Some patients' samples used different primers over time, so nucleotide sequences weren't comparable.

Mixed chimerism was transient after nonmyeloablative marrow transplants from related graft donors. Thawed PBMCs were FACS-sorted into unstimulated CD4+CD25+CD127- regulatory T cells, CD4+CD25- non-regulatory cells, CD4 and CD8 cells. The germline gives CDR1 DFQATT, CDR2 SNEGSKA (reference sequence). The V segment lost 5 bases and the J segment 4 bases; nucleotides outside the gene matches: 9. The CDR3 runs to 14 residues. The material was CD4+ T cells from blood (PBMCs), obtained 24 months after the transplant. The TCR comes from a human patient who received a combined kidney and bone marrow transplant. Some of the T cells may derive from the graft donor. The rearrangement uses TRBV20-1 and TRBJ2-3, with 7 positions matching TRBD2. The CDR3 sequence is CSAPQAGLADTQYF. CDR3 bases read: TGCAGTGCTCCTCAAGCGGGACTCGCAGATACG.